These 22 T cell receptor beta chains were sequenced from one sample in a study of CD8 T cells in ankylosing spondylitis. TCRdb called the 5' RACE reads again in MiXCR, with one record for every CDR3 protein. The table lists some 130,000 distinct CDR3 sequences, around 7.9% of them singletons. The sequenced sample was blood, either unsorted or a sorted T cell fraction (not recorded which). These receptors were collected from a female donor with ankylosing spondylitis or in good health (not recorded which).

This clonotype was counted only a few times. The chain carries TRBV30 and TRBJ1-2; 7 nucleotides align to TRBD1. CDR1 and CDR2 from the germline V gene are GTSNPN and SVGIG (reference sequence). The CDR3 length is 14 residues. With 7 bases clipped from V and 2 bases from J, the junction kept 10 bases outside the gene matches. The DNA for the CDR3 is TGTGCCTACCAACTCAGGGGGGAGAACTATGGCTACACCTTC. It encodes CAYQLRGENYGYTF.

This clonotype was counted ten times or more. J is TRBJ2-3 and V is TRBV6-5, with 9 bases matching TRBD2. Germline trimming cut 4 bases from V and 6 bases from J; bases unmatched to any gene: 11. The germline V gene has CDR1 MNHEY and CDR2 SVGAGI. The CDR3 consists of 16 residues. CDR3 nucleotides: TGTGCCAGCAGTTCCTCGCGGGGGGGCCAGCTGGATACGCAGTATTTT. Translated, it gives CASSSSRGGQLDTQYF.

This chain connects TRBV6-2 or TRBV6-3 to TRBJ2-1; D is uncertain. The CDR3 length is 15 residues. V shed 5 bases and J shed 0 bases, with 11 bases lying between them. The germline gives CDR1 MNHEY, CDR2 SVGEGT. The CDR3 loop is CASSPGPSSYNEQFF. For the CDR3, the DNA is TGTGCCAGCAGTCCCGGACCTTCCTCCTACAATGAGCAGTTCTTC.

This clonotype was seen repeatedly, ten times or more. The chain is built from TRBV10-3 and TRBJ2-2; the D is unclear. This CDR3 spans 14 amino acids. The V gene's germline CDR1 is ENHRY and CDR2 SYGVKD. The V and J ends lost 0 bases and 1 base respectively, with 3 bases between them. The chain's CDR3 is CAISESGNTGELFF. Here the CDR3 DNA reads TGTGCCATCAGTGAGTCAGGGAACACCGGGGAGCTGTTTTTT.

This clonotype has a count of ten or more. The V gene is TRBV29-1, the J gene TRBJ2-7; D call uncertain. Trimming pared 4 bases from V and 2 bases from J, leaving 15 bases between. This CDR3 region has 14 residues. Germline V gene sequence: CDR1 SQVTM, CDR2 ANQGSEA. The chain's CDR3 is CSVGTRTGPYEQYF. CDR3 nucleotide sequence: TGCAGCGTTGGGACGCGAACCGGACCCTACGAGCAGTACTTC.

This clonotype was recorded many times. The chain uses TRBV6-5 and TRBJ1-5; D is ambiguous. There are 17 residues in the CDR3. Germline CDR1 MNHEY, CDR2 SVGAGI. V was clipped by 2 bases and J by 2 bases, with 16 bases between them. The CDR3 DNA reads as TGTGCCAGCAGTTACCGCCTTTCCAACAAGGGCAATCAGCCCCAGCATTTT. It codes for CASSYRLSNKGNQPQHF.

As to this clonotype: With a much larger clone just one base away, this may be a read error. The chain links TRBV7-9 to TRBJ2-5; D call uncertain. Trimming took 3 bases from V and 7 from J, leaving 9 bases between them. The germline CDR1 and CDR2 sequences are SEHNR and FQNEAQ (reference sequence). The CDR3 loop spans 12 amino acids. CDR3 residues: CASSFPGATQYF. Here the CDR3 DNA reads TGTGCCAGCAGCTTCCCCGGAGCGACCCAGTACTTC.

This clonotype was found many times. The V call is TRBV5-1, the J call TRBJ2-7; D is uncertain. The germline CDR1 and CDR2 sequences are SGHRS and YFSETQ. There are 13 residues in the CDR3. Trimming stripped 4 bases from V and 5 bases from J, with 13 bases between. The CDR3 DNA sequence: TGCGCCAGCAGCGAAATCCGGGCCAACGAGCAGTACTTC. Protein: CASSEIRANEQYF.

This clonotype was seen at least ten times. J is TRBJ2-3 and V is TRBV5-1; no clear D. V was cut by 4 bases and J by 1 base, with 13 bases left in between. This CDR3 comprises 15 residues. Germline V gives CDR1 SGHRS, CDR2 YFSETQ. CDR3: CASSSLERGTDTQYF. The CDR3 DNA reads TGCGCCAGCAGCAGCCTAGAAAGAGGCACAGATACGCAGTATTTT. Together with reference TRBV5-1 and TRBJ2-3, the CDR3 gives the full variable domain: KAGVTQTPRYLIKTRGQQVTLSCSPISGHRSVSWYQQTPGQGLQFLFEYFSETQRNKGNFPGRFSGRQFSNSRSEMNVSTLELGDSALYLCASSSLERGTDTQYFGPGTRLTVL.

The gene calls are TRBV20-1 and TRBJ1-5; D is undetermined. The CDR3 loop spans 13 amino acids. Germline assignment: CDR1 DFQATT and CDR2 SNEGSKA (reference sequence). V was shortened by 3 bases and J by 6 bases, with 12 bases between the two germline ends. CDR3 loop: CSASPELGQPQHF. The CDR3 DNA follows: TGCAGTGCTAGTCCTGAGCTGGGTCAGCCCCAGCATTTT.

This clonotype was counted many times. This chain uses TRBV4-3 with TRBJ1-5; 10 bases align to TRBD1. V lost 6 bases and J lost 3; bases outside the gene matches: 11. This CDR3 is built from 17 residues. Per the germline V gene, CDR1 is LGHNA and CDR2 is YSLEER. CDR3 sequence reads: CASSPGGQGFYNQPQHF. The CDR3 DNA sequence: TGCGCCAGCAGTCCAGGGGGACAGGGGTTTTACAATCAGCCCCAGCATTTT.

This clonotype was seen repeatedly, ten times or more. CDR3 residues: CASSLLAGSSYNEQFF. Here the CDR3 DNA reads TGTGCCAGCAGCTTGTTGGCGGGAAGCTCCTACAATGAGCAGTTCTTC. J is TRBJ2-1 and V is TRBV5-5; TRBD2 is a possible D gene (6 bases). This CDR3 contains 16 residues. With 1 base removed from V and 0 bases from J, the gap between germline ends came to 11 bases. Germline V lookup: CDR1 SGHKS, CDR2 YYEKEE (reference sequence).

Ten or more counts support this clonotype. The rearrangement links TRBV5-1 to TRBJ1-1; TRBD1 might be the D (6 bases). The germline V and J ends were trimmed by 1 base and 1 base, with 11 bases remaining between them. From germline, CDR1 is SGHRS and CDR2 YFSETQ. The CDR3 is 15 amino acids. CDR3 residues: CASSLSGTKNTEAFF. Here the CDR3 DNA reads TGCGCCAGCAGCTTGTCGGGGACAAAGAACACTGAAGCTTTCTTT.

This clonotype was counted at least ten times. The chain uses TRBV12-3 or TRBV12-4 and TRBJ2-1, with D possibly TRBD2 on 5 matching bases. V lost 3 bases and J 2 bases, leaving 8 bases between the germline ends. The CDR3 loop spans 14 amino acids. CDR3 amino acids: CASSLPGTYNEQFF. The CDR3 nucleotides read TGTGCCAGCAGTTTGCCGGGAACCTACAATGAGCAGTTCTTC.

This clonotype showed up many times. The V gene is TRBV7-8, the J gene TRBJ2-7; possible D gene TRBD1, 5 bases. V was shortened by 4 bases and J by 5 bases, with 15 bases between the two germline ends. The germline V gene encodes CDR1 SGHVS and CDR2 FQNEAQ. The CDR3 spans 14 residues. CDR3 loop: CASSSGSGFDEQYF. In DNA, the CDR3 is TGTGCCAGCAGCTCCGGATCAGGGTTTGACGAGCAGTACTTC.

This clonotype was counted ten times or more. The rearrangement joins TRBV5-1 to TRBJ2-3, with 11 bases identical to TRBD2. J lost 6 bases, V lost 4 bases, and 7 bases had no gene match. CDR1 is SGHRS and CDR2 is YFSETQ in the germline V gene. The CDR3 is 15 residues long. Here the CDR3 reads CASSATSGGPDTQYF. CDR3 sequence (DNA): TGCGCCAGCAGCGCCACTAGCGGGGGCCCGGATACGCAGTATTTT.

This clonotype has a handful of counts. This chain's CDR3 is CASRFPAQSAGYTF. The DNA of the CDR3 is TGCGCCAGCCGATTCCCCGCCCAGTCTGCGGGCTACACCTTC. The chain joins TRBV5-1 to TRBJ1-2; no firm D call. Germline V gene data show CDR1 as SGHRS and CDR2 as YFSETQ. CDR3 length equals 14 residues. Between the trimmed V and J ends, which lost 7 bases and 8 bases, there was a span of 21 bases.

This clonotype has ten or more counts. The chain links TRBV20-1 to TRBJ2-3; tentatively, D is TRBD2 (6 bases). The germline gives CDR1 DFQATT, CDR2 SNEGSKA (reference sequence). The V and J ends lost 4 bases and 2 bases respectively, with 16 bases between them. The CDR3 sequence is 15 residues long. The CDR3: CSAKSAGLLTDTQYF. For the CDR3, the DNA is TGCAGTGCTAAGAGCGCAGGACTACTCACAGATACGCAGTATTTT.

This clonotype was counted many times. Here the CDR3 DNA reads TGCGCCAGCAGCCGTGCTAGTGGGGGAAGCACTGAAGCTTTCTTT. This encodes CASSRASGGSTEAFF. The V call is TRBV5-1, the J call TRBJ1-1, with D possibly matching TRBD1 (5 bases). CDR1 is SGHRS, CDR2 YFSETQ, per germline. The CDR3 has 15 amino acids. V was shortened by 4 bases and J by 4 bases, with 17 bases between the two germline ends.

The rearrangement uses TRBV5-4 and TRBJ1-1; D is uncertain. The CDR3 runs 13 residues. V dropped 4 bases and J dropped 5 bases, with 12 bases sitting between them. The germline V gene has CDR1 SGHNT and CDR2 YYREEE (reference sequence). The CDR3 DNA sequence: TGTGCCAGCAGCGCGACCTTGGTTACTGAAGCTTTCTTT. Its protein is CASSATLVTEAFF.

This clonotype was found many times. The rearrangement uses TRBV20-1 and TRBJ2-7; D remains ambiguous. Trimming removed 2 bases at V and 4 bases at J, with 12 bases between. CDR1 and CDR2 (germline): DFQATT, SNEGSKA (reference sequence). The CDR3 runs to 13 residues. The CDR3 spells CSARFPNAYEQYF. CDR3 in DNA: TGCAGTGCTAGATTCCCGAATGCGTACGAGCAGTACTTC.

This clonotype was seen at least ten times. The chain has TRBV6-2 or TRBV6-3 and TRBJ2-5; D is possibly TRBD1 (6 bases). CDR1 and CDR2 (germline): MNHEY, SVGEGT. Trimming removed 4 bases from V and 2 bases from J, with 8 bases in between. The CDR3 runs to 13 residues. The CDR3 protein is CASSFGQQETQYF. CDR3 in DNA: TGTGCCAGCAGTTTCGGACAGCAAGAGACCCAGTACTTC.